The rows below give T cell receptor beta chains drawn from one sample of a study of blood T cell repertoires in COVID-19. Only in-frame clones appear in the TCRdb table, and some are missing; sequencing was by immunoSEQ multiplex PCR. The table records roughly 100,000 clones, approximately 78% of them present only once. Sample: peripheral blood. The source of these receptors is an elderly woman with acute or convalescent COVID-19. Both conserved end residues are part of each CDR3. The D gene is left open where the match is weak. Size tells how often a clone was seen (once, few, many) or the class of an expanded clone, and some rows leave it out.

d_gene: -
j_gene: TRBJ1-5
v_gene: TRBV6-2/TRBV6-3
abundance: -
CDR3nt: TGTGCCAGCAGTTCCCTAAGGGCAGGGTTGAGCAATCAGCCCCAGCATTTT
CDR3aa: CASSSLRAGLSNQPQHF

d_gene: TRBD2
j_gene: TRBJ2-1
v_gene: TRBV11-2
abundance: -
CDR3nt: TGTGCCAGCAGCTTAGGCAGCGGGAGGACATCCTACAATGAGCAGTTCTTC
CDR3aa: CASSLGSGRTSYNEQFF

d_gene: -
j_gene: TRBJ2-6
v_gene: TRBV5-1
abundance: -
CDR3nt: TGCGCCAGCAGCGGGCCACAGAGCTCTGGGGCCAACGTCCTGACTTTC
CDR3aa: CASSGPQSSGANVLTF

d_gene: TRBD1
j_gene: TRBJ2-7
v_gene: TRBV10-2
abundance: -
CDR3nt: TGCGCCAGCACCCAATCGGGACAGGACTACGAGCAGTACTTC
CDR3aa: CASTQSGQDYEQYF

d_gene: TRBD2
j_gene: TRBJ2-5
v_gene: TRBV6-5
abundance: once
CDR3nt: TGTGCCAGCGGCAGCGGGAGCTTCCAAGAGACCCAGTACTTC
CDR3aa: CASGSGSFQETQYF

d_gene: -
j_gene: TRBJ2-6
v_gene: TRBV5-1
abundance: -
CDR3nt: TGCGCCAGCAGCACCAGGGCTGGGGCCAACGTCCTGACTTTC
CDR3aa: CASSTRAGANVLTF

d_gene: -
j_gene: TRBJ2-7
v_gene: TRBV27
abundance: -
CDR3nt: TGTGCCAGCAGTTCCTCGAGCGGTAACGAGCAGTACTTC
CDR3aa: CASSSSSGNEQYF

d_gene: -
j_gene: TRBJ2-1
v_gene: TRBV4-3
abundance: -
CDR3nt: TGCGCCAGCAGCCAAGGGCCAGGGACAAATGAGCAGTTCTTC
CDR3aa: CASSQGPGTNEQFF

d_gene: TRBD2
j_gene: TRBJ2-2
v_gene: TRBV4-3
abundance: -
CDR3nt: TGCGCCAGCAGCCAAGAAAGGCTAGCGGTACTGAACACCGGGGAGCTGTTTTTT
CDR3aa: CASSQERLAVLNTGELFF

d_gene: TRBD1
j_gene: TRBJ1-4
v_gene: TRBV7-2
abundance: -
CDR3nt: TGTGCCAGCAGCCCCCTGGGACAGAAGGGTGAAAAACTGTTTTTT
CDR3aa: CASSPLGQKGEKLFF

d_gene: TRBD1
j_gene: TRBJ2-1
v_gene: TRBV5-1
abundance: -
CDR3nt: TGCGCCAGCAGCTTGTGGACAGGGTCCCATGAGCAGTTCTTC
CDR3aa: CASSLWTGSHEQFF

d_gene: TRBD1
j_gene: TRBJ2-2
v_gene: TRBV7-9
abundance: once
CDR3nt: TGTGCCAGCAGCCCAGGGGGCAGGACCGGGGAGCTGTTTTTT
CDR3aa: CASSPGGRTGELFF

d_gene: -
j_gene: TRBJ2-5
v_gene: TRBV5-1
abundance: -
CDR3nt: TGCGCCAGCAGCTTGGATGTCGGGGGGCGAGAGACCCAGTACTTC
CDR3aa: CASSLDVGGRETQYF

d_gene: -
j_gene: TRBJ2-3
v_gene: TRBV5-1
abundance: -
CDR3nt: TGCGCCAGCAAACAGGGAGGGGGAGGGGCGGTTCTTACGCAGTATTTT
CDR3aa: CASKQGGGGAVLTQYF

d_gene: -
j_gene: TRBJ1-1
v_gene: TRBV4-1
abundance: -
CDR3nt: TGCGCCAGCAGTCGACAAGTGAACACTGAAGCTTTCTTT
CDR3aa: CASSRQVNTEAFF

d_gene: TRBD1
j_gene: TRBJ2-7
v_gene: TRBV5-6
abundance: -
CDR3nt: TGTGCCAGCAGCTGGGGACAGAGCTACGAGCAGTACTTC
CDR3aa: CASSWGQSYEQYF

d_gene: -
j_gene: TRBJ1-1
v_gene: TRBV5-6
abundance: -
CDR3nt: TGTGCCAGCAGCTGGGGACTCAACACTGAAGCTTTCTTT
CDR3aa: CASSWGLNTEAFF

d_gene: -
j_gene: TRBJ1-6
v_gene: TRBV11-2
abundance: -
CDR3nt: TGTGCCAGCAGCTTGGTAAACCGGGACAAGGATTCACCCCTCCACTTT
CDR3aa: CASSLVNRDKDSPLHF

d_gene: -
j_gene: TRBJ1-6
v_gene: TRBV18
abundance: -
CDR3nt: TGTGCCAGCTCACCTGACAGGCCGTCCCTCCACTTT
CDR3aa: CASSPDRPSLHF

d_gene: TRBD1
j_gene: TRBJ2-2
v_gene: TRBV23-1
abundance: -
CDR3nt: TGCGCCAGCAGTCAATCGGGTAGACAGGGGGCGGACACCGGGGAGCTGTTTTTT
CDR3aa: CASSQSGRQGADTGELFF

d_gene: TRBD1
j_gene: TRBJ2-1
v_gene: TRBV6-6
abundance: once
CDR3nt: TGTGCCAGCAGTTACCCGAAAGGACAGGGCCTACTAGAGCAGTTCTTC
CDR3aa: CASSYPKGQGLLEQFF

d_gene: -
j_gene: TRBJ1-3
v_gene: TRBV28
abundance: -
CDR3nt: TGTGCCAGCAGTTTCGCGGGTCCCGGAAACACCATATATTTT
CDR3aa: CASSFAGPGNTIYF

d_gene: TRBD1
j_gene: TRBJ2-7
v_gene: TRBV5-1
abundance: -
CDR3nt: TGCGCCAGCAGCTGGGGGACAGACTCATACGAGCAGTACTTC
CDR3aa: CASSWGTDSYEQYF

d_gene: -
j_gene: TRBJ1-2
v_gene: TRBV12-5
abundance: once
CDR3nt: TGTGCTAGTGGTTTGGTGACAGGATCTAACTATGGCTACACCTTC
CDR3aa: CASGLVTGSNYGYTF

d_gene: -
j_gene: TRBJ1-1
v_gene: TRBV21-1
abundance: -
CDR3nt: TGTGCCAGCAGCGAACGGACAGACCCGAACACTGAAGCTTTCTTT
CDR3aa: CASSERTDPNTEAFF

d_gene: -
j_gene: TRBJ1-5
v_gene: TRBV2
abundance: -
CDR3nt: TGTGCCAGCGGGGCACTGACTTGGGGCAATCAGCCCCAGCATTTT
CDR3aa: CASGALTWGNQPQHF

d_gene: TRBD1
j_gene: TRBJ1-4
v_gene: TRBV30
abundance: -
CDR3nt: TGTGCCTGGAGTACAGGGGTGACGACTAATGAAAAACTGTTTTTT
CDR3aa: CAWSTGVTTNEKLFF

d_gene: -
j_gene: TRBJ2-3
v_gene: TRBV14
abundance: many
CDR3nt: TGTGCCAGCAGCCCCAGGGGATATACGCAGTATTTT
CDR3aa: CASSPRGYTQYF

d_gene: TRBD1
j_gene: TRBJ1-5
v_gene: TRBV19
abundance: -
CDR3nt: TGTGCCAGTAGTGCTGACAGGGGAAATCAGCCCCAGCATTTT
CDR3aa: CASSADRGNQPQHF

d_gene: -
j_gene: TRBJ1-6
v_gene: TRBV7-2
abundance: -
CDR3nt: TGTGCCAGCAGCAGCCAGACAGGCCCTAGTTCACCCCTCCACTTT
CDR3aa: CASSSQTGPSSPLHF

d_gene: TRBD2
j_gene: TRBJ2-3
v_gene: TRBV9
abundance: -
CDR3nt: TGTGCCAGCAGCGAGCGGGGGGTTAGCACAGATACGCAGTATTTT
CDR3aa: CASSERGVSTDTQYF

d_gene: TRBD2
j_gene: TRBJ2-7
v_gene: TRBV28
abundance: -
CDR3nt: TGTGCCAGCACTCCCGGGAGGGGTTCGTCCTACGAGCAGTACTTC
CDR3aa: CASTPGRGSSYEQYF

d_gene: -
j_gene: TRBJ1-1
v_gene: TRBV9
abundance: -
CDR3nt: TGTGCCAGCAGCGTAGCCAGGGGTGGGACTGAAGCTTTCTTT
CDR3aa: CASSVARGGTEAFF

d_gene: -
j_gene: TRBJ2-1
v_gene: TRBV27
abundance: -
CDR3nt: TGTGCCAGCAGTCGGACCAGGGAAAATGAGCAGTTCTTC
CDR3aa: CASSRTRENEQFF

d_gene: TRBD1
j_gene: TRBJ2-7
v_gene: TRBV28
abundance: -
CDR3nt: TGTGCCAGCATTGCTGGCGGGACAGGTCCCACGGGCTCCTACGAGCAGTACTTC
CDR3aa: CASIAGGTGPTGSYEQYF

d_gene: -
j_gene: TRBJ1-1
v_gene: TRBV27
abundance: -
CDR3nt: TGTGCCAGCAGTTTTAACCGGAGGAACACTGAAGCTTTCTTT
CDR3aa: CASSFNRRNTEAFF

d_gene: -
j_gene: TRBJ1-4
v_gene: TRBV2
abundance: -
CDR3nt: TGTGCCAGCTCCACTACCGCAACTAATGAAAAACTGTTTTTT
CDR3aa: CASSTTATNEKLFF

d_gene: -
j_gene: TRBJ2-1
v_gene: TRBV12-3/TRBV12-4
abundance: few
CDR3nt: TGTGCCAGCACCTATCTTACGGGTGAGCAGTTCTTC
CDR3aa: CASTYLTGEQFF

d_gene: -
j_gene: TRBJ2-7
v_gene: TRBV23-1
abundance: few
CDR3nt: TGCGCCAGCATGTACCAGGGTGGTTCCTACGAGCAGTACTTC
CDR3aa: CASMYQGGSYEQYF

d_gene: -
j_gene: TRBJ1-6
v_gene: TRBV5-5
abundance: many
CDR3nt: TGTGCCAGCAGCTTGGAGATGTGGCAGGGGATAAACTCACCCCTCCACTTT
CDR3aa: CASSLEMWQGINSPLHF

d_gene: TRBD1
j_gene: TRBJ1-4
v_gene: TRBV12-3/TRBV12-4
abundance: -
CDR3nt: TGTGCCAGCACCCAGGGGGCTGAAAAACTGTTTTTT
CDR3aa: CASTQGAEKLFF

d_gene: -
j_gene: TRBJ1-1
v_gene: TRBV3-1/TRBV3-2
abundance: -
CDR3nt: TGTGCCAGCAGCCAGCCGGGGAATGAAGCTTTCTTT
CDR3aa: CASSQPGNEAFF

d_gene: TRBD1
j_gene: TRBJ1-4
v_gene: TRBV18
abundance: -
CDR3nt: TGTGCCAGCTCACCACCCGGACAGGGGGGTGAAAAACTGTTTTTT
CDR3aa: CASSPPGQGGEKLFF

d_gene: -
j_gene: TRBJ2-2
v_gene: TRBV24-1
abundance: -
CDR3nt: TGTGCCACCACCATACCCGGCAGGGTCATTAACACCGGGGAGCTGTTTTTT
CDR3aa: CATTIPGRVINTGELFF